Listed below are T cell receptor beta chains from one sample, sequenced in a study of blood T cells in healthy people across ages. MiXCR, run by TCRdb on the 5' RACE reads, gives a single entry per CDR3 protein. The sample carries about 780,000 distinct CDR3 sequences, about 45% recorded once. Sequencing was done on a sample of blood. These TCRs come from a man older than 75 in good health. CDR3s include the opening cysteine and the closing phenylalanine or tryptophan. The order of the fields is clone size, J gene, D gene, V gene, CDR3 protein, CDR3 DNA. A D gene is named only where the DNA matches it firmly. Clone size is given for some rows only: seen once, a few or many times, or a class if the clone is expanded.

>NA|TRBJ2-2|NA|TRBV9
CASSVAPLEANTGELFF
TGTGCCAGCAGCGTAGCCCCTCTCGAAGCGAACACCGGGGAGCTGTTTTTT
>NA|TRBJ1-2|NA|TRBV28
CASSPAGRADYGYTF
TGTGCCAGCAGTCCCGCCGGCAGGGCTGATTATGGCTACACCTTC
>NA|TRBJ2-1|NA|TRBV4-1
CASSQANYNEQFF
TGCGCCAGCAGCCAAGCCAACTACAATGAGCAGTTCTTC
>NA|TRBJ2-7|TRBD1|TRBV12-3/TRBV12-4
CASSSGQGNPSYNEQYF
TGTGCCAGCAGTTCCGGACAGGGGAACCCTTCCTACAATGAGCAGTACTTC
>NA|TRBJ2-6|TRBD1|TRBV10-2
CASRGQVYSGANVLTF
TGCGCCAGCAGAGGACAGGTATACTCTGGGGCCAACGTCCTGACTTTC
>NA|TRBJ2-3|TRBD2|TRBV9
CASSTTSGRTDTQYF
TGTGCCAGCAGCACAACTAGCGGGAGAACAGATACGCAGTATTTT
>NA|TRBJ2-1|TRBD1|TRBV11-1
CASSHRGTGSSYNEQFF
TGTGCCAGCAGCCACAGGGGGACAGGTTCTTCCTACAATGAGCAGTTCTTC
>NA|TRBJ2-5|NA|TRBV9
CASSPSGFHNEQYF
TGTGCCAGCAGCCCCTCGGGGTTCCACAATGAGCAGTACTTC
>NA|TRBJ2-3|NA|TRBV5-1
CASSWNGSYTDTLYF
TGCGCCAGCAGCTGGAATGGCAGCTACACAGATACGCTGTATTTT
>NA|TRBJ2-5|NA|TRBV29-1
CSVARDPILEQYF
TGCAGCGTTGCGCGGGACCCAATATTGGAGCAGTACTTC
>NA|TRBJ2-7|TRBD1|TRBV10-3
CAIAGVGGTGGFYEQYF
TGTGCCATCGCCGGGGTTGGCGGGACAGGGGGCTTCTACGAGCAGTACTTC
>NA|TRBJ2-7|TRBD1|TRBV12-3/TRBV12-4
CASSPGGQGAYEQYF
TGTGCCAGCAGTCCCGGGGGACAGGGAGCTTACGAGCAGTACTTC
>few|TRBJ2-6|NA|TRBV7-9
CASSLLRNDWAGANVLTF
TGTGCCAGCAGCTTATTACGGAACGATTGGGCTGGGGCCAACGTCCTGACTTTC
>few|TRBJ2-7|TRBD2|TRBV11-3
CASSLGLAHEQYF
TGTGCCAGCAGCTTAGGACTAGCCCACGAGCAGTACTTC
>NA|TRBJ1-1|NA|TRBV29-1
CSVVGPLNTEAFF
TGCAGCGTCGTGGGACCGCTGAACACTGAAGCTTTCTTT
>NA|TRBJ1-2|NA|TRBV6-2/TRBV6-3
CASSPPAPGYTF
TGTGCCAGCAGTCCTCCCGCGCCAGGCTACACCTTC
>NA|TRBJ1-4|NA|TRBV6-5
CASSPGPFSNEKLFF
TGTGCCAGCAGCCCCGGGCCCTTTTCTAATGAAAAACTGTTTTTT
>few|TRBJ1-4|NA|TRBV7-9
CASSLEYEKLFF
TGTGCCAGCAGCTTAGAGTATGAAAAACTGTTTTTT
>few|TRBJ1-5|NA|TRBV19
CASSPEVGSPQPQHF
TGTGCCAGTAGTCCGGAGGTGGGATCCCCACAGCCCCAGCATTTT
>few|TRBJ2-3|NA|TRBV15
CATSRDRVGTTQYF
TGTGCCACCAGCAGAGACAGGGTAGGCACTACGCAGTATTTT
>few|TRBJ1-6|TRBD1|TRBV5-1
CASGPDRANSPLHF
TGCGCCAGCGGTCCGGACAGGGCAAATTCACCCCTCCACTTT
>few|TRBJ2-7|TRBD1|TRBV11-3
CASSPAGQGDGEQYF
TGTGCCAGCAGCCCAGCGGGACAGGGGGATGGGGAGCAGTACTTC
>few|TRBJ2-3|TRBD1|TRBV7-9
CASSFGDRGDTDTQYF
TGTGCCAGCAGCTTCGGCGACAGGGGGGACACAGATACGCAGTATTTT
>few|TRBJ2-1|TRBD2|TRBV20-1
CRPQRLAGGPSSYNEQFF
TGCAGACCTCAGCGTCTAGCGGGAGGACCCAGCTCCTACAATGAGCAGTTCTTC
>few|TRBJ2-6|TRBD1|TRBV27
CASSRRDREFTSSGANVLTF
TGTGCCAGCAGTCGTCGTGACAGGGAATTTACCAGCTCTGGGGCCAACGTCCTGACTTTC
>few|TRBJ1-4|NA|TRBV28
CASSRRQVPDEKLFF
TGTGCCAGCAGCCGGCGACAGGTCCCTGATGAAAAACTGTTTTTT
>once|TRBJ1-1|NA|TRBV12-3/TRBV12-4
CASSLGVGVAKETAFF
TGTGCCAGCAGTTTAGGTGTAGGGGTCGCAAAGGAGACGGCTTTCTTT
>NA|TRBJ2-1|TRBD1|TRBV4-1
CASSQVEGTGIYNEQFF
TGCGCCAGCAGCCAAGTAGAAGGGACAGGAATCTACAATGAGCAGTTCTTC
>NA|TRBJ2-3|NA|TRBV29-1
CSVSRTDTQYF
TGCAGCGTCTCGCGGACTGATACGCAGTATTTT
>NA|TRBJ2-6|NA|TRBV7-6
CASSLRAVSGANVLTF
TGTGCCAGCAGCCTCCGAGCCGTCTCTGGGGCCAACGTCCTGACTTTC
>NA|TRBJ1-2|NA|TRBV6-2/TRBV6-3
CASSYAGDGYTF
TGTGCCAGCAGTTATGCGGGGGATGGCTACACCTTC
>NA|TRBJ2-3|NA|TRBV6-5
CASSYSSGRWDTQYF
TGTGCCAGCAGTTACTCGTCCGGGAGATGGGATACGCAGTATTTT
>NA|TRBJ1-1|NA|TRBV5-8
CASKRGLNTEAFF
TGTGCCAGCAAAAGAGGCCTGAACACTGAAGCTTTCTTT
>few|TRBJ2-5|TRBD2|TRBV20-1
CSANTWDYRSLETQYF
TGCAGTGCAAACACATGGGACTACCGGTCGTTGGAGACCCAGTACTTC
>few|TRBJ2-1|TRBD2|TRBV28
CASSSLGAGNYNEQFF
TGTGCCAGCAGTTCCTTGGGAGCGGGGAACTACAATGAGCAGTTCTTC
>NA|TRBJ2-2|NA|TRBV5-5
CASSFPDRQLFF
TGTGCCAGCAGCTTTCCGGACAGACAGCTGTTTTTT
>many|TRBJ2-1|NA|TRBV15
CATSRDRWDEQFF
TGTGCCACCAGCAGAGATCGGTGGGATGAGCAGTTCTTC
>NA|TRBJ2-7|NA|TRBV6-5
CASSYQGRYEQYF
TGTGCCAGCAGTTATCAGGGCCGTTACGAGCAGTACTTC
>few|TRBJ2-5|TRBD1|TRBV10-3
CAISGTGAGETQYF
TGTGCCATCAGTGGGACAGGGGCTGGGGAGACCCAGTACTTC
>NA|TRBJ1-1|NA|TRBV5-1
CASSRRVNTEAFF
TGCGCCAGCAGCCGCAGAGTGAACACTGAAGCTTTCTTT
>NA|TRBJ1-4|NA|TRBV29-1
CSVEFGATNEKLFF
TGCAGCGTTGAATTTGGGGCAACTAATGAAAAACTGTTTTTT
>NA|TRBJ2-4|TRBD1|TRBV3-1
CASSPGQGRNIQYF
TGTGCCAGCAGCCCCGGACAGGGCAGAAACATTCAGTACTTC
>many|TRBJ2-7|NA|TRBV4-3
CASSQEPSSYEQYF
TGCGCCAGCAGCCAAGAGCCGAGCTCCTACGAGCAGTACTTC
>few|TRBJ1-2|TRBD1|TRBV7-3
CASSKKGGGQRIVDGYTF
TGTGCCAGCAGCAAAAAAGGTGGGGGACAGCGGATTGTGGATGGCTACACCTTC
>NA|TRBJ2-7|NA|TRBV4-1
CASSQELGTGLPYEQYF
TGCGCCAGCAGCCAAGAACTGGGAACAGGGCTACCGTACGAGCAGTACTTC
>NA|TRBJ2-5|TRBD2|TRBV7-9
CASSSRTSMPEQYF
TGTGCCAGCAGCTCGCGGACTAGTATGCCTGAGCAGTACTTC
>NA|TRBJ2-4|NA|TRBV24-1
CATSDGRLAAKNIQYF
TGTGCCACCAGTGATGGCCGGCTAGCGGCCAAAAACATTCAGTACTTC
>few|TRBJ2-3|NA|TRBV14
CASSRITTAQYF
TGTGCCAGCAGCCGAATCACGACGGCGCAGTATTTT
>few|TRBJ1-2|NA|TRBV28
CAAIHGQRKNGYTF
TGTGCCGCTATTCACGGGCAAAGGAAGAATGGCTACACCTTC
>NA|TRBJ2-1|TRBD2|TRBV9
CASSVWGLAGGDERFF
TGTGCCAGCAGCGTATGGGGACTAGCGGGAGGGGATGAGCGGTTCTTC
>NA|TRBJ2-3|NA|TRBV12-3/TRBV12-4
CASTAPWGLTDTQYF
TGTGCCAGCACTGCCCCGTGGGGGCTGACAGATACGCAGTATTTT
>NA|TRBJ2-7|NA|TRBV6-5
CASSYSAAGRNEQYF
TGTGCCAGCAGTTACTCCGCTGCTGGGCGGAACGAGCAGTACTTC
>NA|TRBJ1-2|NA|TRBV29-1
CSVEGEIYGYTF
TGCAGCGTTGAGGGGGAGATCTATGGCTACACCTTC
>many|TRBJ2-3|NA|TRBV10-3
CAISTTGPVADTQYF
TGTGCCATCAGCACGACTGGGCCGGTTGCAGATACGCAGTATTTT
>NA|TRBJ2-1|NA|TRBV7-3
CASSVISADEQFF
TGTGCCAGCAGCGTGATATCGGCCGATGAGCAGTTCTTC